Listed below are T cell receptor beta chains from one sample, sequenced in a study of blood T cell repertoires in COVID-19. Measured with immunoSEQ multiplex PCR; TCRdb has only the in-frame clones, and not every one. The sample carries about 250,000 clones, about 82% recorded once. Source material: PBMCs or T cells enriched from blood (not recorded which). All receptors come from a woman aged 45-65 years with acute COVID-19. Both conserved end residues are part of each CDR3. The D gene is left open where the match is weak. Size is omitted from some rows. Given values are once, few, many or a class for expanded clones.

>TRBD1|TRBV5-4|TRBJ1-4|15|-
CASSLKRTGGDKLFF
TGTGCCAGCAGCTTGAAGAGAACAGGGGGCGATAAACTGTTTTTT
>-|TRBV7-9|TRBJ1-2|15|-
CASSLVTGPGYGYTF
TGTGCCAGCAGCTTAGTTACAGGGCCCGGCTATGGCTACACCTTC
>TRBD1|TRBV3-1/TRBV3-2|TRBJ1-2|14|-
CASSRTGGDYGYTF
TGTGCCAGCAGTCGGACAGGGGGCGACTATGGCTACACCTTC
>-|TRBV5-1|TRBJ1-1|14|-
CASSLVTPATGAFF
TGCGCCAGCAGCTTGGTGACACCGGCGACAGGTGCTTTCTTT
>-|TRBV18|TRBJ1-3|14|-
CASSLAGARNTIYF
TGTGCCAGCTCTCTAGCAGGGGCCAGAAACACCATATATTTT
>TRBD2|TRBV6-2/TRBV6-3|TRBJ2-1|17|-
CASSYRVGTGGTNEQFF
TGTGCCAGCAGTTACCGGGTCGGGACGGGGGGAACCAATGAGCAGTTCTTC
>TRBD1|TRBV30|TRBJ2-1|17|few
CAWSRDRGHIPYNEQFF
TGTGCCTGGAGCCGGGACAGGGGGCATATCCCCTACAATGAGCAGTTCTTC
>TRBD1|TRBV25-1|TRBJ2-2|14|-
CASRGQVNTGELFF
TGTGCCAGCAGGGGACAGGTGAACACCGGGGAGCTGTTTTTT
>TRBD1|TRBV27|TRBJ1-4|18|-
CASSPQPPSGTAPEKLFF
TGTGCCAGCAGCCCCCAGCCTCCCTCCGGGACAGCCCCCGAAAAACTGTTTTTT
>-|TRBV28|TRBJ1-1|12|-
CASSLQVTEAFF
TGTGCCAGCAGTTTACAGGTCACTGAAGCTTTCTTT
>TRBD1|TRBV5-4|TRBJ2-7|15|-
CASSAPGQGPYEQYF
TGTGCCAGCAGCGCCCCGGGACAGGGTCCCTACGAGCAGTACTTC
>TRBD2|TRBV7-8|TRBJ2-5|18|-
CASSSGLAGGRGQETQYF
TGTGCCAGCAGTAGTGGACTAGCGGGGGGCCGGGGACAAGAGACCCAGTACTTC
>-|TRBV20-1|TRBJ1-2|13|-
CSASPPGNYGYTF
TGCAGTGCTAGTCCGCCAGGCAACTATGGCTACACCTTC